This T cell receptor beta chain was retrieved from a study of cytomegalovirus exposure and HLA in healthy donors. Study-level findings and limits: Reportedly, TCR beta sequences accurately predicted HLA-A and HLA-B alleles in most subjects. Cytomegalovirus status, reportedly, was diagnosed with high specificity and sensitivity by the classifier. In terms of immune exposure information, only CMV serostatus was available. A later analysis found that most CMV-associated TCR beta chains appeared HLA-restricted.

Notes on this clone: Its antigen is unidentified.

PCR was performed using 60 Vbeta and 13 Jbeta primers. The repertoire was sequenced with immunoSEQ multiplex PCR; TCRdb's copy has only in-frame clones and lacks some. The sample contains about 150,000 clones, roughly 10% of which appear only once. The sample comprised PBMCs. The TCR was taken from a man aged 45-60 years in good health and CMV-seronegative.

The CDR3 here is CASSLQQGATQETQYF. The CDR3 nucleotides are TGTGCCAGCAGCTTACAGCAGGGGGCGACCCAAGAGACCCAGTACTTC. The chain employs TRBV7-7 and TRBJ2-5, with 8 bases fitting TRBD1. The germline gives CDR1 SSHAT, CDR2 FNYEAQ (reference sequence). This CDR3 has 16 amino acids. Trimming removed 2 bases from V and 1 base from J; junction bases left unmatched: 6. Filled out from reference TRBV7-7 and TRBJ2-5, the complete variable domain reads GAGVSQSPRYKVTKRGQDVTLRCDPISSHATLYWYQQALGQGPEFLTYFNYEAQPDKSGLPSDRFSAERPEGSISTLTIQRTEQRDSAMYRCASSLQQGATQETQYFGPGTRLLVL.